Presented here are 3 T cell receptor beta chains from one specimen sequenced in a study of shared clonotypes between healthy human individuals. The repertoire was sequenced with immunoSEQ multiplex PCR; TCRdb's copy has only in-frame clones and lacks some. The profile shows hundreds of thousands of clones, roughly 70% of them singletons. The specimen was memory CD4+ T cells sorted from blood. Indicated subset: CD45RA-negative fraction. The receptors were sampled from a woman in her 30s in good health.

J is TRBJ2-2 and V is TRBV10-3, with D perhaps matching TRBD1 (5 bases). Germline CDR1 reads ENHRY; CDR2 reads SYGVKD. The length of the CDR3 is 14 residues. V lost 2 bases and J 1 base, leaving 5 bases between the germline ends. CDR3 nucleotides: TGTGCCATCAGTGAGGGACAGAACACCGGGGAGCTGTTTTTT. It is translated as CAISEGQNTGELFF.

The chain's CDR3 is CASSPWDLDQPQHF. Written as DNA, the CDR3 is TGTGCCAGCTCACCATGGGACCTGGATCAGCCCCAGCATTTT. The chain recombines TRBV18 with TRBJ1-5; D perhaps matches TRBD1 (5 bases). Looked up from germline, CDR1 is KGHSH and CDR2 is LQKENI. The CDR3 sequence is 14 residues long. Trimming cost V 2 bases and J 5 bases, with 10 bases left between them.

The V gene is TRBV30, the J gene TRBJ2-7; D is possibly TRBD1 (6 bases). CDR1 and CDR2 (germline): GTSNPN, SVGIG (reference sequence). The CDR3 is 15 residues long. Trimming removed 4 bases from V and 8 bases from J, with 24 bases in between. The CDR3 region is CAWTIPGHGGMKQYF. CDR3 bases: TGTGCCTGGACCATCCCGGGACATGGGGGCATGAAGCAGTACTTC. The complete variable domain, with remaining parts taken from reference TRBV30 and TRBJ2-7, reads SQTIHQWPATLVQPVGSPLSLECTVEGTSNPNLYWYRQAAGRGLQLLFYSVGIGQISSEVPQNLSASRPQDRQFILSSKKLLLSDSGFYLCAWTIPGHGGMKQYFGPGTRLTVT.